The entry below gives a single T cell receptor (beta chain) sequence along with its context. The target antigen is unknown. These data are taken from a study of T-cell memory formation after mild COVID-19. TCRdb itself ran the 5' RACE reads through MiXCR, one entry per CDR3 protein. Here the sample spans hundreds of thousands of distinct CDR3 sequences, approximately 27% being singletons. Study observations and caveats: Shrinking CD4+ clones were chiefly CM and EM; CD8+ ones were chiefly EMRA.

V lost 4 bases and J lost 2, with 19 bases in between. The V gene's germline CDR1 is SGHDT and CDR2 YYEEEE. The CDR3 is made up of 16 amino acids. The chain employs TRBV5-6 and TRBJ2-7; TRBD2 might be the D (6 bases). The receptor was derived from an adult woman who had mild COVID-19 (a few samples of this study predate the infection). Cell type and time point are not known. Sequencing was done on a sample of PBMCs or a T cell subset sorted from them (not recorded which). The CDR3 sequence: CASSPTYGSRAYEQYF. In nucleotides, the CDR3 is TGTGCCAGCAGCCCTACTTACGGGAGTCGGGCCTACGAGCAGTACTTC.